This is a list of T cell receptor beta chains from one sample in a study of blood T cell repertoires in COVID-19. Generated by immunoSEQ multiplex PCR, the TCRdb table keeps only in-frame clones and is missing some. The sample includes roughly 190,000 clones, about nine tenths of them seen just once. Sample: peripheral blood. These receptor sequences come from a man in his fifties with acute or convalescent COVID-19. Each CDR3 is given with its conserved first and last residue. The D gene is left open where the match is weak. The size entry is marked missing in some rows and otherwise reads once, few, many or a size class.

TRBJ1-4 TRBD1 . TRBV9 TGTGCCAGCAGCGTAGGGGGACAGGGGAGGGAAAAACTGTTTTTT CASSVGGQGREKLFF
TRBJ1-6 TRBD1 . TRBV7-2 TGTGCCAGCAGCTCCCAGGGGGCGGCGAATTCACCCCTCCACTTT CASSSQGAANSPLHF
TRBJ2-5 TRBD2 . TRBV7-2 TGTGCCAGCAGCCCCCCGGGACTAGCCTTCCAAGAGACCCAGTACTTC CASSPPGLAFQETQYF
TRBJ2-1 TRBD2 . TRBV7-2 TGTGCCAGCAGCTTAGGGCTAGCGGGGCTCGGTGAGCAGTTCTTC CASSLGLAGLGEQFF
TRBJ2-6 . . TRBV7-2 TGTGCCGGCAGTAGGGGGTCTGATGGGGCCAACGTCCTGACTTTC CAGSRGSDGANVLTF
TRBJ2-1 . . TRBV5-8 TGTGCCAGCAGCTCCCCTATAGTTGTTTCCTACAATGAGCAGTTCTTC CASSSPIVVSYNEQFF
TRBJ2-7 TRBD2 few TRBV4-2 TGTGCCAGCAGCCAAGAGGGACTAGCGGGAGGTTACGAGCAGTACTTC CASSQEGLAGGYEQYF
TRBJ2-3 TRBD2 . TRBV18 TGTGCCAGCTCACCCGGACTAGCGGAGCCCCCTTTTTGG CASSPGLAEPPFW
TRBJ1-5 . . TRBV2 TGTGCCAGCAGGACGGGGGGCGCGACCCAGCCCCAGCATTTT CASRTGGATQPQHF
TRBJ2-1 . . TRBV7-9 TGTGCCAGCAGCTTATGGGCTAGCGCGGGGAATGAGCAGTTCTTC CASSLWASAGNEQFF
TRBJ2-1 . . TRBV5-4 TGTGCCACCTCCTCCTACAATGAGCAGTTCTTC CATSSYNEQFF
TRBJ1-4 . . TRBV12-3/TRBV12-4 TGTGCCAGCAGTTTAGTCAGTGAAAAACTGTTTTTT CASSLVSEKLFF
TRBJ1-2 . . TRBV21-1 TGTGCCAGCAGCAAAGCTGAGTATGGCTACACCTTC CASSKAEYGYTF
TRBJ1-5 . . TRBV5-1 TGCGCCAGCAGCTTCCGAGGAAATCAGCCCCAGCATTTT CASSFRGNQPQHF
TRBJ2-5 . . TRBV19 TGTGCCAGTAGGGACAGATCAGAGACCCAGTACTTC CASRDRSETQYF
TRBJ2-5 . . TRBV7-9 TGTGCCAGCAGCCCCTACTTGATCCAAGAGACCCAGTACTTC CASSPYLIQETQYF
TRBJ2-1 . . TRBV19 TGTGCCAGCCGCACCGGGACAGGGGGTCTAGCGGGGGGAAACAATGAGCAGTTCTTC CASRTGTGGLAGGNNEQFF
TRBJ2-3 TRBD2 . TRBV3-1/TRBV3-2 TGTGCCAGCAGCCAGGGGGTGGGGACTAGCGGGAGAACGCAGTATTTT CASSQGVGTSGRTQYF
TRBJ2-7 . . TRBV27 TGTGCCAGCAGTTTAACCCACAGAACCTACGAGCAGTACTTC CASSLTHRTYEQYF
TRBJ2-7 . . TRBV5-1 TGCGCCAGCGCACGGGACGGGACTTACGAGCAGTACTTC CASARDGTYEQYF
TRBJ2-7 . . TRBV6-5 TGTGCCAGCAGTTACTTGGGACTGTCAGACTACGAGCAGTACTTC CASSYLGLSDYEQYF
TRBJ2-3 . . TRBV10-3 TGTGCCATCAGTCCTAGCACAGATACGCAGTATTTT CAISPSTDTQYF